The 18 T cell receptor beta chains presented below share a single source sample, sequenced in a study of human T cells and chemical hapten exposure. Unfractionated whole blood served as the source for total RNA extraction. During construction of the library, unique molecular identifiers were attached to individual cDNA molecules for quantitative, reproducible TCR counting. TCRdb passed the reads through MiXCR, listing each CDR3 protein once. The table has roughly 120,000 distinct CDR3 sequences, 8.5% to 9% seen once. Material for sequencing was whole blood. These receptors were obtained from a human donor in good health. Some clones in this sample may be carry-over from other donors' samples.

This clonotype was seen only a few times. The chain uses TRBV3-1 and TRBJ2-5; 7 bases agree with TRBD2. V dropped 7 bases and J dropped 1; count of bases not matched to a gene: 3. CDR1 is LGHDT, CDR2 YNNKEL, per germline (reference sequence). CDR3 length: 13 amino acids. The CDR3 protein is CASKLAAQETQYF. The DNA for the CDR3 is TGTGCCAGCAAGCTAGCGGCCCAAGAGACCCAGTACTTC.

This clonotype came up many times. The CDR3 loop is CASSRTGGNGMNTEAFF. The CDR3 DNA reads TGTGCCAGCAGTCGGACAGGGGGTAACGGCATGAACACTGAAGCTTTCTTT. The chain carries TRBV11-2 and TRBJ1-1; the match to TRBD1 covers 10 bases. The trim removed 6 bases at V and 0 bases at J, leaving 10 bases unmatched. The CDR3 sequence is 17 residues long. Germline values: CDR1 SGHAT, CDR2 FQNNGV.

J is TRBJ2-2 and V is TRBV6-6; tentatively, D is TRBD2 (6 bases). The germline CDR1 and CDR2 sequences are MNHNY and SVGAGI (reference sequence). The CDR3 covers 18 residues. V lost 2 bases and J 0 bases, leaving 16 bases between the germline ends. The CDR3 nucleotides are TGTGCCAGCAGTTACCCGATTTCCGGGGGTTCGAACACCGGGGAGCTGTTTTTT. It yields the protein CASSYPISGGSNTGELFF.

The V gene is TRBV7-2, the J gene TRBJ1-5, with unresolved D. V was cut by 1 base and J by 4 bases, with 11 bases left in between. The CDR3 runs to 15 residues. In germline, CDR1 is SGHTA, CDR2 FQGNSA. The CDR3 protein is CASSLDGQSNQPQHF. CDR3 sequence (DNA): TGTGCCAGCAGCTTAGACGGGCAGTCTAATCAGCCCCAGCATTTT.

CDR3 protein: CASRTGTPYNEQFF. The CDR3 DNA sequence: TGTGCCAGCAGAACCGGGACACCCTACAATGAGCAGTTCTTC. The V and J genes are TRBV6-2 or TRBV6-3 and TRBJ2-1; D possibly corresponds to TRBD1 (6 bases). The V end lost 6 bases, the J end lost 2 bases, and 11 bases lay between the germline ends. Germline values: CDR1 MNHEY, CDR2 SVGEGT. The CDR3 is made up of 14 amino acids.

This clonotype occurred a few times. This rearrangement joins TRBV13 to TRBJ1-2; D might be TRBD1 (6 bases). The CDR3 is 13 residues long. Germline CDR1 reads PRHDT; CDR2 reads FYEKMQ (reference sequence). V lost 5 bases to trimming and J lost 5 bases, with 12 bases between them. The CDR3 loop is CASSTRGTYGYTF. CDR3 DNA: TGTGCCAGCAGCACGAGGGGGACGTATGGCTACACCTTC.

There are many counts of this clonotype. The chain links TRBV5-1 to TRBJ1-4, with D perhaps matching TRBD1 (5 bases). This CDR3 has 15 residues. Germline values: CDR1 SGHRS, CDR2 YFSETQ. The ends were cut back, 0 bases at V and 7 bases at J, with 13 bases in the middle. CDR3 in DNA: TGCGCCAGCAGCTTGGCCGGGGGGGAAGGTGAAAAACTGTTTTTT. Protein product: CASSLAGGEGEKLFF.

The chain couples TRBV7-6 to TRBJ1-6; TRBD1 agrees at 9 bases. This CDR3 comprises 14 residues. CDR1 is SGHVS and CDR2 is FNYEAQ in the germline V gene. J lost 10 bases, V lost 4 bases, and 5 bases had no gene match. The CDR3 reads CASSSGQGLSPLHF. The CDR3 DNA is TGTGCCAGCAGCTCGGGACAGGGTCTCTCACCCCTCCACTTT. The variable domain in full, completed from reference TRBV7-6 and TRBJ1-6, reads GAGVSQSPRYKVTKRGQDVALRCDPISGHVSLYWYRQALGQGPEFLTYFNYEAQQDKSGLPNDRFSAERPEGSISTLTIQRTEQRDSAMYRCASSSGQGLSPLHFGNGTRLTVT.

This clonotype was counted a few times. V usage is TRBV20-1 and J usage is TRBJ2-3, with 7 positions matching TRBD2. Germline values: CDR1 DFQATT, CDR2 SNEGSKA (reference sequence). There are 14 residues in the CDR3. The ends lost 1 base at V and 5 bases at J; junction bases unmatched: 6. The CDR3 is CSARGAGVGDTQYF. The CDR3 DNA is TGCAGTGCTAGAGGGGCGGGAGTCGGAGATACGCAGTATTTT.

The chain couples TRBV29-1 to TRBJ2-5; the D gene could be TRBD1 or TRBD2 (6 bases each). The CDR3 is 13 amino acids. From germline, CDR1 is SQVTM and CDR2 ANQGSEA. Deletions cut 4 bases from V and 3 bases from J, with 12 bases between. CDR3 region: CSVAGAAKETQYF. CDR3 in DNA: TGCAGCGTTGCGGGGGCGGCGAAAGAGACCCAGTACTTC.

This rearrangement joins TRBV29-1 to TRBJ1-1, with D unresolved. V lost 4 bases and J 3 bases, leaving 9 bases between the germline ends. Germline loops: CDR1 SQVTM, CDR2 ANQGSEA. The CDR3 sequence is 12 residues long. The CDR3 spells CSVVKGYTEAFF. The CDR3 region has the DNA TGCAGCGTTGTAAAGGGCTACACTGAAGCTTTCTTT.

The table lists this clonotype with a few counts. The rearrangement links TRBV7-2 to TRBJ2-7, with D possibly matching TRBD1 (6 bases). The CDR3 extends over 16 amino acids. Germline CDR1 is SGHTA and CDR2 is FQGNSA. The germline V and J ends were trimmed by 5 bases and 2 bases, with 19 bases remaining between them. CDR3 in amino acids: CASSGGSGRGTYEQYF. The CDR3 region has the DNA TGTGCCAGCAGCGGGGGCTCAGGCAGGGGAACCTACGAGCAGTACTTC. Full variable domain (remainder filled in from reference TRBV7-2 and TRBJ2-7): GAGVSQSPSNKVTEKGKDVELRCDPISGHTALYWYRQSLGQGLEFLIYFQGNSAPDKSGLPSDRFSAERTGGSVSTLTIQRTQQEDSAVYLCASSGGSGRGTYEQYFGPGTRLTVT.

This clonotype was recorded many times. The chain carries TRBV6-5 and TRBJ2-7; 8 bases are shared with TRBD1. Germline CDR1 MNHEY, CDR2 SVGAGI. With 5 bases clipped from V and 0 bases from J, the junction kept 6 bases outside the gene matches. The CDR3 is made up of 15 amino acids. The CDR3, as DNA: TGTGCCAGCAGTAGGGACAGGTCGAGCTCCTACGAGCAGTACTTC. It translates to CASSRDRSSSYEQYF.

This clonotype was seen a handful of times. The V call is TRBV6-1, the J call TRBJ2-1, with D perhaps being TRBD1 or TRBD2 (5 bases each). CDR3 length: 14 residues. Germline CDR1 is MNHNS and CDR2 is SASEGT. Trimming stripped 5 bases from V and 6 bases from J, with 14 bases between. The CDR3 reads CASSRDQRVNEQFF. The CDR3, as DNA: TGTGCCAGCAGTCGGGACCAAAGGGTCAATGAGCAGTTCTTC.

The chain employs TRBV12-3 or TRBV12-4 and TRBJ2-1; TRBD2 matches at 13 bases. This CDR3 comprises 17 residues. Germline trimming cut 5 bases from V and 9 bases from J; bases unmatched to any gene: 13. Here the CDR3 reads CASSPSGLAGPRTEQFF. The CDR3 coding sequence is TGTGCCAGCAGTCCCTCGGGACTAGCGGGGCCCCGGACTGAGCAGTTCTTC.

This chain joins TRBV5-4 and TRBJ2-1, with D hard to call. V was pared by 4 bases and J by 3 bases, with 14 bases between. There are 15 residues in the CDR3. Germline lookup yields CDR1 SGHNT and CDR2 YYREEE (reference sequence). CDR3 amino acids: CASSPKTGRYNEQFF. CDR3 DNA sequence: TGTGCCAGCAGCCCAAAAACGGGCCGCTACAATGAGCAGTTCTTC. The full variable domain, in which reference TRBV5-4 and TRBJ2-1 provide the parts outside the CDR3, is ETGVTQSPTHLIKTRGQQVTLRCSSQSGHNTVSWYQQALGQGPQFIFQYYREEENGRGNFPPRFSGLQFPNYSSELNVNALELDDSALYLCASSPKTGRYNEQFFGPGTRLTVL.

There are many counts of this clonotype. The rearrangement joins TRBV10-1 to TRBJ1-1; possibly TRBD1 for D (6 bases). This CDR3 spans 14 amino acids. V was clipped by 4 bases and J by 0 bases, with 9 bases between them. Germline V gene lookup returns CDR1 WNHNN and CDR2 SYGVQD (reference sequence). The CDR3 coding sequence is TGCGCCAGCAGTGTAGGACAGCTGAACACTGAAGCTTTCTTT. Amino acids: CASSVGQLNTEAFF.

This clonotype was found a few times. This chain connects TRBV12-3 or TRBV12-4 to TRBJ2-5; D remains ambiguous. The ends were cut back, 3 bases at V and 7 bases at J, with 12 bases in the middle. The CDR3 length is 13 residues. CDR3 DNA sequence: TGTGCCAGCAGTTTGCAGGAAAAGGGGACCCAGTACTTC. Its protein is CASSLQEKGTQYF.